Included here is one TCR beta chain sequence, with context. This CDR3 region has 14 residues. J lost 7 bases, V lost 6 bases, and 11 bases had no gene match. Germline CDR1 and CDR2: MNHEY and SVGAGI. This specimen comes from a study of OX40 agonist ivuxolimab in advanced cancers. Profiling relied on immunoSEQ multiplex PCR, and the TCRdb table lists in-frame clones only, not all of them. The table records more than 85,000 clones, approximately 90% of them present only once. The chain combines TRBV6-5 with TRBJ1-2; 7 bases fit TRBD1. This receptor was identified in an adult with an advanced solid tumor such as melanoma, head and neck, liver or kidney cancer. The sample consisted of CD4+ or CD8+ T cells sorted from blood, taken in a trial of the OX40 agonist ivuxolimab. This CDR3 is CASSLNTGDGGYTF. The CDR3 DNA reads TGTGCCAGCAGCCTTAATACAGGGGACGGTGGCTACACCTTC.